This T cell receptor beta chain was found in a study of T cell clonotyping in hematopoietic cell transplantation. Notes on this clone: Antigen specificity is unknown.

Whole-study findings and limits: Broader posttransplant TCR repertoire diversity was predicted by graft donor and pretransplant recipient Inverse Simpson Index values. Pathologically expanded recipient clonotypes increased progressively from day 30 to day 180 as diversity fell. Cells were unsorted, so CD4 and CD8 contributions were not separated. Few recipient clonotypes overlapped donors; over 97% were de novo at given depth.

TCRdb's copy holds only in-frame clones and misses some; the assay was immunoSEQ multiplex PCR. This table has fewer than 80,000 clones, just under 95% appearing once. Germline V gene data show CDR1 as LGHNA and CDR2 as YNFKEQ. The length of the CDR3 is 17 residues. V lost 4 bases, J lost 8 bases, and 14 bases stayed unmatched. V and J are TRBV4-2 and TRBJ2-1; 10 bases are a match to TRBD1. The origin of this receptor is a man in his forties or fifties in good health. Some clones in this sample may be carry-over from other donors' samples. Sequenced material: peripheral blood mononuclear cells. Here the CDR3 DNA reads TGTGCCAGCAGCCCTAACCCGGGACAGGGGTTGGCCCATGAGCAGTTCTTC. Protein: CASSPNPGQGLAHEQFF.